The rows below give T cell receptor beta chains drawn from one sample of a study of cytomegalovirus exposure and HLA in healthy donors. The table came from immunoSEQ multiplex PCR; TCRdb's copy has only in-frame clones and leaves some out. Among about 140,000 clones listed, 75% to 80% were seen once. Sample: PBMCs. The receptor source for this set is a young woman in good health and CMV-seropositive. CDR3s include the opening cysteine and the closing phenylalanine or tryptophan. Each record gives: D gene, clone size, V gene, J gene, CDR3 protein, CDR3 DNA. D genes are given only for firm matches. The size field is filled for only some rows; it gives once, few, many or a size class.

TRBD2	NA	TRBV2	TRBJ2-5	CASLGGGAGETQYF	TGTGCCAGCCTCGGCGGGGGGGCCGGTGAGACCCAGTACTTC
NA	few	TRBV15	TRBJ1-6	CATSREDSTTSPLHF	TGTGCCACCAGCAGGGAGGACAGTACGACCTCACCCCTCCACTTT
NA	NA	TRBV6-1	TRBJ2-6	CASSEGSSGASGANVLTF	TGTGCCAGCAGTGAAGGTTCAAGTGGGGCCTCTGGGGCCAACGTCCTGACTTTC
NA	NA	TRBV5-1	TRBJ1-1	CASSPAGGGYEAFF	TGCGCCAGCAGCCCGGCCGGGGGGGGTTATGAAGCTTTCTTT
TRBD1	NA	TRBV28	TRBJ1-3	CASSLQGQTNTIYF	TGTGCCAGCAGCTTACAGGGACAGACAAACACCATATATTTT
NA	NA	TRBV6-1	TRBJ1-6	CASSESDNSPLHF	TGTGCCAGCAGTGAATCGGATAATTCACCCCTCCACTTT
TRBD1	NA	TRBV6-1	TRBJ1-5	CASSEATTGLTQPQHF	TGTGCCAGCAGTGAAGCTACGACAGGGTTGACTCAGCCCCAGCATTTT
TRBD1	NA	TRBV19	TRBJ1-1	CASSGQVGEAFF	TGTGCCAGTTCGGGACAGGTGGGGGAAGCTTTCTTT
TRBD1	NA	TRBV6-5	TRBJ2-1	CASSYSRDRGYNEQFF	TGTGCCAGCAGTTACTCCCGGGACAGGGGGTACAATGAGCAGTTCTTC
NA	NA	TRBV21-1	TRBJ1-2	CASSTRPGQGAIGYTF	TGTGCCAGCAGCACCAGGCCCGGACAGGGGGCGATCGGCTACACCTTC
NA	NA	TRBV19	TRBJ2-7	CASSIPGTYEQYF	TGTGCCAGTAGTATCCCAGGCACCTACGAGCAGTACTTC
NA	NA	TRBV23-1	TRBJ2-7	CASSQGGGDAYEQYF	TGCGCCAGCAGCCAAGGGGGAGGAGACGCCTACGAGCAGTACTTC
TRBD1	NA	TRBV5-1	TRBJ2-3	CASSLRQGEVDTQYF	TGCGCCAGCAGCTTGAGACAGGGGGAGGTAGATACGCAGTATTTT
TRBD1	NA	TRBV19	TRBJ2-6	CASSTPGQGTGANVLTF	TGTGCCAGTAGTACCCCGGGACAGGGGACTGGGGCCAACGTCCTGACTTTC
TRBD1	few	TRBV18	TRBJ2-5	CASSPVRGQPGETQYF	TGTGCCAGCTCACCCGTCAGGGGGCAGCCTGGAGAGACCCAGTACTTC
TRBD1	NA	TRBV6-5	TRBJ2-2	CASSKTGAGELFF	TGTGCCAGCAGCAAGACAGGGGCCGGGGAGCTGTTTTTT